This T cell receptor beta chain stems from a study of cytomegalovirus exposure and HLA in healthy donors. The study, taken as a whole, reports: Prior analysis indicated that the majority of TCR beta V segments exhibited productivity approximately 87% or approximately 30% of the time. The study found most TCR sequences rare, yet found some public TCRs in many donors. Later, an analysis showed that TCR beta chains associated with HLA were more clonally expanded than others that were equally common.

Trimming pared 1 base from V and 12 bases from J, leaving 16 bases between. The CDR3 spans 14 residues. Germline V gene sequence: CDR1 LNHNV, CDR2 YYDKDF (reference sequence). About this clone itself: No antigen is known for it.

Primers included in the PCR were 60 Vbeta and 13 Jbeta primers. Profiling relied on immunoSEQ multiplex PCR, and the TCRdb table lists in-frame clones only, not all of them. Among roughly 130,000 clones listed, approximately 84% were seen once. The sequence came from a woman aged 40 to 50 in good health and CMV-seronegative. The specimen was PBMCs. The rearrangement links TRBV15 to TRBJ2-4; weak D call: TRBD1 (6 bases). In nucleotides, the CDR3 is TGTGCCACCAGCAGAGGGGGACCTTCGGACAGTCAGTACTTC. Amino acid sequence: CATSRGGPSDSQYF.